This T cell receptor beta chain was recorded in a study of immune heterogeneity within non-small cell lung tumors (dated 2018 in TCRdb). For context, the study as a whole: By histology, a few squamous cell carcinomas, 10 non-squamous carcinomas and 1 tumor not otherwise specified were included. Binding of neoantigens to the HLA alleles of each patient was predicted with netMHCpan-3.0 for mutant peptides of 8 to 11 amino acids. TCR repertoire analysis included about 57 tumor loci from under 19 patients, whereas transcriptome data included only about 45 loci from about 13 patients. Whole-exome sequencing, RNA-seq and TCR beta repertoire sequencing were combined for multiple spatially distinct regions from each NSCLC tumor so that intratumoral immune heterogeneity could be examined.

By its share of the sample, this clonotype is medium-sized (0.01 to 0.1%). The antigen this receptor binds is unknown. Base qualities were left out, and no much larger clone turns up one base away. Study-level results and caveats: A moderate positive correlation (R 0.3 to 0.35), which was statistically significant, linked local T-cell repertoire clonality to local tumor mutational burden. Within a given patient, the same dominant CDR3B clonotypes showed up repeatedly across loci, although different tumor locations also carried unique high-frequency clones. High-frequency TCR beta clonotypes were found to be largely distinct between individual patients.

The TCR template was genomic DNA extracted from bulk tumor tissue, and roughly 600 ng of gDNA was amplified for each sample. During surgery, multiple biopsies were taken from each primary tumor and placed as far apart as possible within the tumor mass. The study cohort was described as untreated, and the patients were newly diagnosed NSCLC cases having curative surgery. Donors were some 15 newly diagnosed non-small cell lung cancer patients undergoing surgery with curative intent. Resected tumor masses were reviewed by two independent pathologists. Sequencing was performed only on DNA and RNA samples of high quality. A multiplex PCR system amplified the TCR beta CDR3 region, with a first 10-cycle round using 32 V-gene forward and 13 J-gene reverse primers. The first PCR round used a QIAGEN Multiplex PCR Kit, and the primer sequences were filed in Chinese patent CN105087789A. A second PCR round added Illumina universal primers using the Phusion High-Fidelity PCR Kit. The TCR libraries underwent paired-end sequencing with a read length of 151 bp on the Illumina HiSeq X Ten platform. The source study handled its data this way. Cutadapt was used to discard reads without multiplex PCR primers, PEAR merged the read pairs, and MiXCR with default settings called the CDR3 regions. Shannon entropy measured repertoire diversity, while clonality was calculated as one minus the Shannon entropy divided by the ln of the count of productive unique sequences. Clonotypes present at frequencies of at least 0.5% were defined as dominant or high-frequency T-cell clones. TCRdb redid the processing of the public reads, applying fastp at Q25 and MiXCR, and retained in-frame beta chains. Rows with a matching CDR3 protein are joined into one entry that keeps the most common DNA and genes. The authors' filters were not applied to this entry. The sample records a few thousand distinct CDR3 sequences, 25% to 30% of which are singletons. The top ten constitute nearly 20% of the sample.

Taken from the germline V gene (reference sequence), the CDR1 and CDR2 loops are SEHNR and FQNEAQ. V drops 1 base and J drops 4 bases, leaving 7 bases in between. From cysteine to phenylalanine, the CDR3 is 13 amino acids long. Just CDR3 DNA is preserved here, 39 bases in frame from base 1. Material for sequencing was lung tumor tissue. The receptor was isolated from a man aged 55 to 70 with non-small cell lung cancer. The rearrangement joined TRBV7-9 to TRBJ1-2, and possibly TRBD1, on 5 matching bases. The DNA sequence reads TGTGCCAGCAGCTTAGGGGGGGGCTATGGCTACACCTTC. Translation gives CASSLGGGYGYTF.